The clone carrying this TCR beta chain has more than one count but fewer than ten. The data were obtained in a study of blood T cell repertoires in COVID-19. Study overall: There were acute and convalescent COVID-19 samples, and they came from the United States, Italy and Spain.

Trimming took 3 bases from V and 12 from J; bases not matched to a gene: 10. The CDR3 spans 15 residues. Germline-derived CDR1 and CDR2 are SGHTS and YDEGEE. Profiled with immunoSEQ multiplex PCR; TCRdb holds only in-frame clones, not every one. The sample shows 70,000 or so clones, around 75% of them seen only once. The rearrangement links TRBV5-8 to TRBJ2-3; 13 bases agree with TRBD2. The TCR sequence derives from a man between 65 and 85 years old with acute or convalescent COVID-19. Sequenced: peripheral blood. The CDR3 sequence is CASSSGLAGVVSQYF. In DNA form, the CDR3 reads TGTGCCAGCAGCTCCGGACTAGCGGGAGTGGTGAGCCAGTATTTT.